Below, 26 T cell receptor beta chains from the same sample are listed, as sequenced in a study of CD8 T cells in Susac syndrome. The RNA, roughly 0.5 to 1 ug, was put through reverse transcription using random hexamers. Each CDR3 protein gets one entry after TCRdb re-called the immunoSEQ multiplex PCR reads with MiXCR. The data contain 150,000 to 190,000 distinct CDR3 sequences, approximately 93% of them singletons. Input material: CD8+ T cells from PBMCs. The receptors shown here come from a human donor with multiple sclerosis.

The V and J genes are TRBV14 and TRBJ2-5; D is possibly TRBD2 (6 bases). V was trimmed by 2 bases and J by 0 bases, leaving 10 bases between them. CDR1 SGHDN and CDR2 FVKESK come from the germline V gene. This CDR3 comprises 15 residues. The CDR3, as DNA: TGTGCCAGCAGCCAATACCGGGACTACCAAGAGACCCAGTACTTC. Protein product: CASSQYRDYQETQYF.

This clonotype was recorded once. The CDR3 region has the DNA TGTGCCAGCAGGACCAGGTCCGGGACTACGTACAATGAGCAGTTCTTC. This sequence encodes CASRTRSGTTYNEQFF. J is TRBJ2-1 and V is TRBV5-6; TRBD2 matches 7 bases. The junction had 12 bases not matched to a gene; V was cut back by 5 bases and J by 4 bases. Germline CDR1 and CDR2: SGHDT and YYEEEE. This CDR3 comprises 16 residues.

The chain is built from TRBV7-7 and TRBJ2-1; D is tentatively TRBD1 or TRBD2 (5 bases each). Trimming shortened V by 5 bases and J by 5 bases, and 10 bases separated the two germline ends. Per germline, CDR1 SSHAT and CDR2 FNYEAQ (reference sequence). The CDR3 totals 13 residues. In nucleotides, the CDR3 is TGTGCCAGCAGCCCCGGGACCGACAATGAGCAGTTCTTC. It codes for CASSPGTDNEQFF.

The chain carries TRBV13 and TRBJ1-1; the D is unclear. CDR3 length: 15 residues. V gave up 5 bases and J gave up 0 bases, with 13 bases separating them. CDR1 and CDR2 from the germline V gene are PRHDT and FYEKMQ (reference sequence). CDR3: CASSPGGVMNTEAFF. In DNA, the CDR3 is TGTGCCAGCAGCCCTGGTGGGGTTATGAACACTGAAGCTTTCTTT.

This sequence joins TRBV27 and TRBJ1-2; tentative D call: TRBD1 (6 bases). Trimming took off 5 bases at V and 2 bases at J, with 21 bases between the two ends. The CDR3 length is 17 residues. CDR1 MNHEY and CDR2 SMNVEV come from the germline V gene (reference sequence). CDR3 residues: CASSAGITGHRNYGYTF. CDR3 DNA sequence: TGTGCCAGCAGTGCCGGTATCACAGGGCACAGGAACTATGGCTACACCTTC.

The gene calls are TRBV7-9 and TRBJ2-3, with TRBD1 matching over 8 bases. The germline V gene encodes CDR1 SEHNR and CDR2 FQNEAQ (reference sequence). The CDR3 runs to 16 residues. The V segment lost 5 bases and the J segment 4 bases; nucleotides outside the gene matches: 11. In DNA, the CDR3 is TGTGCCAGCAGCGCTCGACAGGGGTGGGAGGCAGATACGCAGTATTTT. This sequence encodes CASSARQGWEADTQYF.

The V call is TRBV7-8, the J call TRBJ2-5; D gene uncertain. The germline gives CDR1 SGHVS, CDR2 FQNEAQ. V shed 6 bases and J shed 5 bases, with 13 bases lying between them. The CDR3 is made up of 13 amino acids. CDR3 DNA sequence: TGTGCCAGCAGTCGCCCCGGGCTTGAGACCCAGTACTTC. Protein sequence: CASSRPGLETQYF.

The chain couples TRBV7-9 to TRBJ1-4; 10 nucleotides line up with TRBD1. V dropped 4 bases and J dropped 6; count of bases not matched to a gene: 5. CDR1 SEHNR and CDR2 FQNEAQ come from the germline V gene (reference sequence). This CDR3 is built from 15 residues. CDR3 sequence (DNA): TGTGCCAGCAGCTCCTCCGGGACAGGGGATGAAAAACTGTTTTTT. It translates to CASSSSGTGDEKLFF.

This chain links TRBV28 with TRBJ2-3; TRBD2 is a possible D gene (6 bases). Trimming shortened V by 5 bases and J by 2 bases, and 14 bases separated the two germline ends. The CDR3 contains 15 residues. CDR1 MDHEN and CDR2 SYDVKM come from the germline V gene. The CDR3 region has the DNA TGTGCCAGCAGTACCTCCGGGACTGACACAGATACGCAGTATTTT. Translated: CASSTSGTDTDTQYF.

The genes are TRBV7-2 and TRBJ2-3; D is perhaps TRBD2 (5 bases). There are 12 residues in the CDR3. With 6 bases removed from V and 4 bases from J, the gap between germline ends came to 8 bases. CDR1 is SGHTA and CDR2 is FQGNSA in the germline V gene. The CDR3 reads CASRFGADTQYF. DNA of the CDR3: TGTGCCAGCAGATTCGGGGCAGATACGCAGTATTTT.

V gene TRBV19 combines with J gene TRBJ2-4, with 7 bases matching TRBD1. V gave up 7 bases and J gave up 6 bases; unmatched junction bases: 15. From germline, CDR1 is LNHDA and CDR2 SQIVND (reference sequence). This CDR3 contains 16 residues. This chain's CDR3 is CASNGRWQGDGNIQYF. The CDR3 DNA sequence: TGTGCCAGTAACGGCCGATGGCAGGGGGATGGAAACATTCAGTACTTC.

The chain combines TRBV29-1 with TRBJ2-1; D unresolved. Germline values: CDR1 SQVTM, CDR2 ANQGSEA. This CDR3 is built from 14 residues. Trimming left V 0 bases short and J 6 bases short, with 12 bases between. CDR3 amino acids: CSVEDRKGSNEQFF. CDR3 in DNA: TGCAGCGTTGAAGACCGCAAGGGTAGCAATGAGCAGTTCTTC.

This clonotype was found once. J is TRBJ2-3 and V is TRBV7-9; 8 positions match TRBD2. V dropped 2 bases and J dropped 2; count of bases not matched to a gene: 9. This CDR3 contains 17 residues. Germline-derived CDR1 and CDR2 are SEHNR and FQNEAQ (reference sequence). The CDR3 DNA reads TGTGCCAGCAGCTTATCAAGGACTAGCCGATACACAGATACGCAGTATTTT. It encodes CASSLSRTSRYTDTQYF. Complete variable domain (other parts from reference TRBV7-9 and TRBJ2-3): DTGVSQNPRHKITKRGQNVTFRCDPISEHNRLYWYRQTLGQGPEFLTYFQNEAQLEKSRLLSDRFSAERPKGSFSTLEIQRTEQGDSAMYLCASSLSRTSRYTDTQYFGPGTRLTVL.

The V and J genes are TRBV5-1 and TRBJ2-7; TRBD1 might be the D (5 bases). The CDR3 has 16 amino acids. Trimming removed 4 bases from V and 0 bases from J, with 17 bases in between. Germline CDR1 is SGHRS and CDR2 is YFSETQ. The CDR3 is CASSPGIGHRSYEQYF. CDR3 DNA sequence: TGCGCCAGCAGCCCAGGAATCGGACATCGCTCCTACGAGCAGTACTTC.

V and J are TRBV20-1 and TRBJ2-2; D call uncertain. Germline V gene lookup returns CDR1 DFQATT and CDR2 SNEGSKA (reference sequence). The CDR3 totals 15 residues. With 6 bases removed from V and 0 bases from J, the gap between germline ends came to 14 bases. CDR3: CSALLGHPNTGELFF. CDR3 in DNA: TGCAGTGCACTGCTAGGGCACCCGAACACCGGGGAGCTGTTTTTT.

This clonotype has only one observation. The V and J genes are TRBV12-3 or TRBV12-4 and TRBJ2-1; D perhaps matches TRBD2 (6 bases). V lost 6 bases and J lost 3, with 15 bases in between. The CDR3 is made up of 15 amino acids. This CDR3 reads CASSPPGLVYNEQFF. CDR3 bases: TGTGCCAGCAGCCCGCCGGGACTTGTCTACAATGAGCAGTTCTTC.

The V gene is TRBV12-3 or TRBV12-4, the J gene TRBJ1-1, with 7 bases that match TRBD1. Germline trimming cut 5 bases from V and 3 bases from J; bases unmatched to any gene: 15. This CDR3 region has 17 residues. The CDR3 DNA is TGTGCCAGCAGTCCCTCTAGGGGGCGAGGGTTGGACACTGAAGCTTTCTTT. Translation: CASSPSRGRGLDTEAFF.

V gene TRBV7-7 combines with J gene TRBJ2-1, with a weak D call TRBD2 (5 bases). The CDR3 runs to 13 residues. V gave up 1 base and J gave up 6 bases, with 7 bases separating them. Per the germline V gene, CDR1 is SSHAT and CDR2 is FNYEAQ (reference sequence). For the CDR3, the DNA is TGTGCCAGCAGCTTAGGGACTTTCAATGAGCAGTTCTTC. Protein: CASSLGTFNEQFF.

The CDR3 bases are TGTGCCAGCACGGGGGCTCCCCGGGGGAGGCCCCAGCATTTT. As protein: CASTGAPRGRPQHF. The chain uses TRBV6-4 and TRBJ1-5; perhaps TRBD1 as D (6 bases). CDR3 length equals 14 residues. V was shortened by 7 bases and J by 9 bases, with 19 bases between the two germline ends. From germline, CDR1 is MRHNA and CDR2 SNTAGT.

The chain employs TRBV27 and TRBJ2-4; D ambiguous. This CDR3 has 15 residues. CDR1 and CDR2 from the germline V gene are MNHEY and SMNVEV (reference sequence). Trimming left V 0 bases short and J 0 bases short, with 6 bases between. CDR3 amino acids: CASSLSLVAKNIQYF. The DNA of the CDR3 is TGTGCCAGCAGTTTATCCCTCGTAGCCAAAAACATTCAGTACTTC.

CDR3: CASSGFSREQYF. DNA for the CDR3: TGTGCCAGCAGTGGGTTTTCGCGCGAGCAGTACTTC. The chain couples TRBV2 to TRBJ2-7; D is unclear. CDR1 is SNHLY, CDR2 FYNNEI, per germline. This CDR3 comprises 12 residues. V was trimmed by 4 bases and J by 6 bases, leaving 10 bases between them.

The rearrangement uses TRBV5-1 and TRBJ2-7; either TRBD1 or TRBD2 may fit D (5 bases each). With 0 bases removed from V and 7 bases from J, the gap between germline ends came to 14 bases. CDR1 is SGHRS and CDR2 is YFSETQ in the germline V gene. The CDR3 extends over 14 amino acids. CDR3 nucleotide sequence: TGCGCCAGCAGCTTGGGTCCCGGGGCTAGGGAGCAGTACTTC. Translating gives CASSLGPGAREQYF.

The rearrangement links TRBV6-5 to TRBJ2-7, with D possibly TRBD1 on 6 matching bases. The CDR3 totals 16 residues. Trimming cost V 0 bases and J 0 bases, with 12 bases left between them. The germline CDR1 and CDR2 sequences are MNHEY and SVGAGI. Written as DNA, the CDR3 is TGTGCCAGCAGTTACTCGACAGGATCAAGCTCCTACGAGCAGTACTTC. Translating gives CASSYSTGSSSYEQYF.

The chain has TRBV20-1 and TRBJ2-1, with D uncertain. This CDR3 has 14 amino acids. The germline gives CDR1 DFQATT, CDR2 SNEGSKA (reference sequence). Trimming took off 3 bases at V and 6 bases at J, with 15 bases between the two ends. The CDR3 protein is CSASYPLGINEQFF. The CDR3 DNA follows: TGCAGTGCTAGTTACCCCCTGGGTATCAATGAGCAGTTCTTC.

The chain employs TRBV9 and TRBJ2-2, with D perhaps matching TRBD1 (5 bases). The V gene's germline CDR1 is SGDLS and CDR2 YYNGEE. V gave up 4 bases and J gave up 0 bases, with 13 bases separating them. The CDR3 runs to 16 residues. The CDR3 loop reads CASSSGLRTNTGELFF. The CDR3 DNA is TGTGCCAGCAGCTCAGGGCTCCGCACGAACACCGGGGAGCTGTTTTTT.

V is TRBV28 and J is TRBJ1-1, with D possibly TRBD1 on 6 matching bases. From germline, CDR1 is MDHEN and CDR2 SYDVKM. V was pared by 7 bases and J by 0 bases, with 9 bases between. The CDR3 is 13 amino acids. The CDR3 loop is CASNGQLNTEAFF. CDR3 nucleotides: TGTGCCAGCAACGGACAGTTGAACACTGAAGCTTTCTTT.